This T cell receptor beta chain was observed in a study of long-term antiretroviral therapy in people with HIV. Study-wide results and caveats: Diversity increased after ART yet remained lower than in transplant donor controls. The blood, collected between the mid-2000s and the late 2010s, was possibly taken under older ART regimens. Clonal expansions arising prior to ART prevailed in the repertoire at every time point.

The CDR3 has 16 residues. Trimming cost V 5 bases and J 2 bases; bases outside gene matches: 10. Germline V gives CDR1 SEHNR, CDR2 FQNEAQ (reference sequence). At survey level, the immunoSEQ assay was run in its v3.0 version. Produced via immunoSEQ multiplex PCR; TCRdb's table is partial and in-frame only. This table has about 20,000 clones, 85% to 95% appearing once. About this clone itself: The antigen is unknown.

This clonotype was obtained from a woman aged 45-60 years with HIV. The chain uses TRBV7-9 and TRBJ2-5, with 8 positions matching TRBD2. This material consisted of unsorted PBMCs, taken 4.4 years after starting antiretroviral therapy. This chain's CDR3 is CASSMGAGGLQETQYF. DNA for the CDR3: TGTGCCAGCAGCATGGGGGCGGGGGGCCTACAAGAGACCCAGTACTTC.